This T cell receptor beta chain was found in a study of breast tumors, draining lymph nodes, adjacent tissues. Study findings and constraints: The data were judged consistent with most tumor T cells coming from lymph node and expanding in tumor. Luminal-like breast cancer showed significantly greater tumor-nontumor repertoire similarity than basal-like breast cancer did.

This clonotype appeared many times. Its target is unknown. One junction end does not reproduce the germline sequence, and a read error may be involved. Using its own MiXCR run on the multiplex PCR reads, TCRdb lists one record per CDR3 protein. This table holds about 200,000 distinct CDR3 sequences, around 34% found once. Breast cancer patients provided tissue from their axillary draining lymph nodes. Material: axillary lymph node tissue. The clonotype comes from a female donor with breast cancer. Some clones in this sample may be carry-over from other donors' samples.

The CDR3 region has the DNA TGTGCTAGCAGCTTATCGACAGGGCAACAAGAGACCCAGTACTTC. Its protein is CASSLSTGQQETQYF. The chain is built from TRBV7-7 and TRBJ2-5, with TRBD1 identical over 7 bases. The germline CDR1 and CDR2 sequences are SSHAT and FNYEAQ (reference sequence). The CDR3 loop spans 15 amino acids.